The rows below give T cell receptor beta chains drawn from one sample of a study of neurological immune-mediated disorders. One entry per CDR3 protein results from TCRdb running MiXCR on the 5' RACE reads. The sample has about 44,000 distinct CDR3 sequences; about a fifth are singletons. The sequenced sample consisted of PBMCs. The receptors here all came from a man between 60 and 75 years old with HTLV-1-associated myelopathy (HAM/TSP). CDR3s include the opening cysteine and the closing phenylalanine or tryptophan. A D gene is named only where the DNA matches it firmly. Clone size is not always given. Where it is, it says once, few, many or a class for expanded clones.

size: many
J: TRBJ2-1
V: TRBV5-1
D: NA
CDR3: CASSLQGDHSYNEQFF
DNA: TGCGCCAGCAGCTTGCAAGGTGACCACTCCTACAATGAGCAGTTCTTC

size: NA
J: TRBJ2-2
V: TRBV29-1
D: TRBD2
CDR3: CSVEGLAGAGELFF
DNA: TGCAGCGTGGAAGGACTAGCGGGAGCCGGGGAGCTGTTTTTT

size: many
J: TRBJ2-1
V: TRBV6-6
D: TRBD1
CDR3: CASRLPGQGSNEQFF
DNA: TGTGCCAGCAGACTACCGGGACAGGGTTCCAATGAGCAGTTCTTC

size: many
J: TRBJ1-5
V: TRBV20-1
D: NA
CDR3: CSARERGAQGQPQHF
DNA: TGCAGTGCTAGAGAACGGGGGGCGCAGGGTCAGCCCCAGCATTTT

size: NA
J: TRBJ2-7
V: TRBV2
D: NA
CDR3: CASSEALAGRSHEQYF
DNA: TGTGCCAGCAGTGAAGCGCTTGCTGGACGTTCCCACGAGCAGTACTTC

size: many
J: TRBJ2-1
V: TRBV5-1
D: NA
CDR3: CASSPDGRYEQFF
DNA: TGCGCCAGCAGCCCGGATGGGAGATATGAGCAGTTCTTC

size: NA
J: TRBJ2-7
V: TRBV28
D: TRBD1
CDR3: CVSSTYGTGIHEQYF
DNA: TGTGTCAGCAGCACCTATGGGACAGGGATCCACGAGCAGTACTTC

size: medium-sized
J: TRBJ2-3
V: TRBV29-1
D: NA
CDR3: CSVERQGRDTQYF
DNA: TGCAGCGTTGAAAGGCAGGGGAGAGATACGCAGTATTTT

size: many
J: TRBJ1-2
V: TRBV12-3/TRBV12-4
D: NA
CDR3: CASSPRGGRGGYTF
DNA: TGTGCCAGCAGTCCTCGGGGGGGCCGGGGCGGCTACACCTTC

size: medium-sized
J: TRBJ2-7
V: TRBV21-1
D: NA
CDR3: CASSIMDGEQYF
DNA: TGTGCCAGCAGCATTATGGATGGCGAGCAGTACTTC

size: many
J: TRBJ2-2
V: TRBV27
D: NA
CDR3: CASRRTLNTGELFF
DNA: TGTGCCTCACGTCGGACCCTAAACACCGGGGAGCTGTTTTTT

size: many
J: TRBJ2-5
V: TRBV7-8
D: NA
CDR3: CASSLNRGKRGETQYF
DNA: TGTGCCAGCAGCTTAAACCGCGGGAAAAGGGGGGAGACCCAGTACTTC

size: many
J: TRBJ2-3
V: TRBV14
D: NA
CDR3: CASSQDASPIDTQYF
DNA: TGTGCCAGCAGCCAAGATGCCAGTCCCATCGATACGCAGTATTTT

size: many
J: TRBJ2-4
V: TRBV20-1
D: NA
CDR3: CSARDRGNIQYF
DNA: TGCAGTGCGAGAGACCGGGGCAACATTCAGTACTTC

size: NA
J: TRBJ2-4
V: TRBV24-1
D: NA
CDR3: CATSSWEQNIQYF
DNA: TGTGCCACCAGTTCCTGGGAGCAAAACATTCAGTACTTC

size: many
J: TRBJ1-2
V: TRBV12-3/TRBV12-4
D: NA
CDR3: CASSFDGGSVYGYTF
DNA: TGTGCCAGCAGTTTCGACGGGGGCTCGGTCTATGGCTACACCTTC

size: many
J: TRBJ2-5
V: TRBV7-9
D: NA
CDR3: CASSLAQEVEETQYF
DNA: TGTGCCAGCAGCTTAGCGCAGGAGGTGGAAGAGACCCAGTACTTC

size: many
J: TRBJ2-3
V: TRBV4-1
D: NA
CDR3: CASSQGSRMGDTQYF
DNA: TGCGCCAGCAGCCAAGGCTCCAGAATGGGGGATACGCAGTATTTT

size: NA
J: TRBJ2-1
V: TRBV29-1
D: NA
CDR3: CSVDGSSYYNEQFF
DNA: TGCAGCGTTGACGGCTCCTCTTATTACAATGAGCAGTTCTTC

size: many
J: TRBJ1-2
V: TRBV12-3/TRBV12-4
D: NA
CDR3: CASSLGTSDGYTF
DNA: TGTGCCAGCAGTTTAGGAACCAGTGATGGCTACACCTTC

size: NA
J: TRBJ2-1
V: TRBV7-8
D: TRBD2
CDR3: CASSLARGSWGEQFF
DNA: TGTGCCAGCAGCTTAGCGCGCGGGAGTTGGGGTGAGCAGTTCTTC

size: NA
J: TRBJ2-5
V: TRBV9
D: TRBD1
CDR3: CASSRGQGQETQYF
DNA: TGTGCCAGCAGCAGGGGACAGGGACAAGAGACCCAGTACTTC

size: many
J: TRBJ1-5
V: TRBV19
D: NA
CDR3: CASSPSLEPQHF
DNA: TGTGCCAGTAGTCCCTCCCTGGAGCCCCAGCATTTT

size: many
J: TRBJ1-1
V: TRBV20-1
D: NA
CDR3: CSARDGRRVVSANRLGTEAFF
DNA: TGCAGTGCTAGAGATGGACGACGCGTGGTATCGGCAAACAGGTTGGGCACTGAAGCTTTCTTT

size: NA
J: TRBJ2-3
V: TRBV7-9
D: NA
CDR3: CASNEESTDTQYF
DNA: TGTGCCAGCAACGAAGAAAGCACAGATACGCAGTATTTT

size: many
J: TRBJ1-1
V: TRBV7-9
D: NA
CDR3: CASIGPGAMNTEAFF
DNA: TGTGCCAGCATAGGTCCAGGAGCAATGAACACTGAAGCTTTCTTT

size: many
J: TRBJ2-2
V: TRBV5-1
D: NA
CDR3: CASSLSGQNTGELFF
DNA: TGCGCCAGCAGCTTAAGTGGTCAGAACACCGGGGAGCTGTTTTTT